This T cell receptor beta chain is drawn from a study of cytomegalovirus exposure and HLA in healthy donors. 13 Jbeta primers and 60 Vbeta primers were used for the PCR. Sequenced by immunoSEQ multiplex PCR; TCRdb stores in-frame clones only, minus some. The repertoire table contains under 200,000 clones. The V segment lost 0 bases and the J segment 6 bases; nucleotides outside the gene matches: 5. The length of the CDR3 is 15 residues. Germline V lookup: CDR1 MGHRA, CDR2 YSYEKL. Regarding this clone: Its antigen is unknown.

Regarding the study as a whole: Rare TCR sequences dominated, though some public TCRs recurred in many donors. Being productive about 87% or about 30% of the time was typical of most TCR beta V segments in an earlier analysis.

V usage is TRBV4-1 and J usage is TRBJ2-1, with 7 bases matching TRBD2. The sequence was obtained from a man aged 25-45 years in good health and CMV-seronegative. Sequenced sample: PBMCs. In DNA, the CDR3 is TGCGCCAGCAGCCAAGATTCGAGACTAGCCAATGAGCAGTTCTTC. Translated: CASSQDSRLANEQFF.